This TCR beta chain stems from a study of cytomegalovirus exposure and HLA in healthy donors. The PCR had 60 Vbeta and 13 Jbeta primers. Generated by immunoSEQ multiplex PCR, the TCRdb table keeps only in-frame clones and is missing some. The sample has 60,000 to 70,000 clones; roughly 80% are singletons. The TCR comes from a man between 60 and 75 years old in good health and CMV-seropositive. The sample taken for sequencing was PBMCs.

CDR3 in DNA: TGTGCCAGCGTAAGGACAGGACTTTTGAACACTGAAGCTTTCTTT. Protein sequence: CASVRTGLLNTEAFF. The chain joins TRBV28 to TRBJ1-1, with TRBD1 identical over 7 bases. Looked up from germline, CDR1 is MDHEN and CDR2 is SYDVKM. The CDR3 runs to 15 residues. V gave up 8 bases and J gave up 0 bases; unmatched junction bases: 9.